The 16 T cell receptor beta chains presented below share a single source sample, sequenced in a study of Ad26.COV2.S vaccination and SARS-CoV-2 variants. Profiling relied on immunoSEQ multiplex PCR, and the TCRdb table lists in-frame clones only, not all of them. The profile covers under 150,000 clones, with just over 85% appearing a single time and around 5.1% taken by the ten largest. Here the sequenced sample was peripheral blood, taken after recovery from COVID-19. The receptor source for this set is a human donor who had recovered from COVID-19.

The V call is TRBV5-6, the J call TRBJ2-1; the D is unclear. Germline V gene sequence: CDR1 SGHDT, CDR2 YYEEEE. The CDR3 is made up of 13 amino acids. Between the trimmed V and J ends, which lost 2 bases and 12 bases, there was a span of 15 bases. The CDR3 protein is CASSLNVEAGQFF. The CDR3 DNA follows: TGTGCCAGCAGCTTAAACGTCGAGGCCGGGCAGTTCTTC. The full variable domain, completed using reference TRBV5-6 and TRBJ2-1, is DAGVTQSPTHLIKTRGQQVTLRCSPKSGHDTVSWYQQALGQGPQFIFQYYEEEERQRGNFPDRFSGHQFPNYSSELNVNALLLGDSALYLCASSLNVEAGQFFGPGTRLTVL.

The chain couples TRBV28 to TRBJ1-1; the D gene is possibly TRBD1 (6 bases). This CDR3 region has 14 residues. V lost 6 bases to trimming and J lost 7 bases, with 18 bases between them. Per germline, CDR1 MDHEN and CDR2 SYDVKM. The CDR3 region is CASSPDRLRIEAFF. As DNA, the CDR3 is TGTGCCAGCAGCCCCGACAGGTTAAGAATTGAAGCTTTCTTT.

The rearrangement joins TRBV7-9 to TRBJ2-7, with TRBD1 matching 7 bases. The CDR3 totals 14 residues. Germline V gene data show CDR1 as SEHNR and CDR2 as FQNEAQ (reference sequence). V lost 5 bases to trimming and J lost 0 bases; unmatched junction nucleotides: 4. The CDR3 coding sequence is TGTGCCAGCAGCCGGGACAGCTTCTCCTACGAGCAGTACTTC. Encoded protein: CASSRDSFSYEQYF.

This clone showed up just a few times. CDR3 nucleotides: TGTGCCAGCTCTGCCTTCGATTTAACTGGAAACACCATATATTTT. It translates to CASSAFDLTGNTIYF. The J gene is TRBJ1-3, the V gene TRBV18; D gene uncertain. The CDR3 sequence is 15 residues long. The V gene lost 6 bases and the J gene lost 2 bases, with 14 bases spanning the gap. Germline assignment: CDR1 KGHSH and CDR2 LQKENI.

Points on this clone: A junction end diverges from the germline sequence, so it may reflect a read error. The chain carries TRBV6-6 and TRBJ1-2; D possibly corresponds to TRBD1 (5 bases). There are 14 residues in the CDR3. Germline CDR1 reads MNHNY; CDR2 reads SVGAGI (reference sequence). The CDR3 spells CTSTLLGETGGYTF. DNA for the CDR3: TGTACCAGCACCCTACTAGGGGAGACGGGCGGCTACACCTTC.

V gene TRBV19 combines with J gene TRBJ1-4; D gene unclear. CDR1 and CDR2 (germline): LNHDA, SQIVND (reference sequence). V lost 3 bases and J lost 8, with 10 bases in between. The CDR3 sequence is 13 residues long. The CDR3 here is CASSIRGGEKLFF. The CDR3 nucleotides are TGTGCCAGTAGTATTCGAGGTGGGGAAAAACTGTTTTTT.

This chain joins TRBV11-2 and TRBJ2-7; no firm D call. The CDR3 length is 14 residues. Germline CDR1 reads SGHAT; CDR2 reads FQNNGV. Trimming left V 0 bases short and J 4 bases short, with 10 bases between. CDR3 DNA: TGTGCCAGCAGCTTAGAATTGTCAGGTTACGAGCAGTACTTC. Residues: CASSLELSGYEQYF.

The CDR3, as DNA: TGCGCCAGCAGTCACAGGGGGCTGAGCGCTGAAGCTTTCTTT. This gives the protein CASSHRGLSAEAFF. This chain links TRBV4-3 with TRBJ1-1; TRBD1 aligns across 9 bases. CDR3 length equals 14 residues. Germline V CDR1 and CDR2: LGHNA, YSLEER. V lost 6 bases, J lost 6 bases, and 8 bases stayed unmatched.

The genes are TRBV14 and TRBJ1-2; D call uncertain. This CDR3 contains 14 residues. Deletions cut 0 bases from V and 6 bases from J, with 11 bases between. CDR1 is SGHDN, CDR2 FVKESK, per germline. The CDR3 region has the DNA TGTGCCAGCAGCCAAGACGCAAGGGCGGATGGCTACACCTTC. It encodes CASSQDARADGYTF.

This chain joins TRBV6-5 and TRBJ2-5, with D uncertain. Germline V gene lookup returns CDR1 MNHEY and CDR2 SVGAGI. The CDR3 covers 14 residues. Deletions cut 0 bases from V and 4 bases from J, with 9 bases between. Here the CDR3 reads CASSYSRLIETQYF. The CDR3 DNA reads as TGTGCCAGCAGTTACTCAAGATTAATAGAGACCCAGTACTTC.

This clone has just one count. V is TRBV6-1 and J is TRBJ1-5; D is uncertain. In germline, CDR1 is MNHNS, CDR2 SASEGT. V gave up 4 bases and J gave up 0 bases, with 13 bases separating them. The CDR3 runs to 16 residues. Here the CDR3 reads CASSGGVRPSNQPQHF. The CDR3 DNA sequence: TGTGCCAGCAGTGGTGGAGTCCGCCCTAGCAATCAGCCCCAGCATTTT.

The genes are TRBV7-4 and TRBJ1-5; a weak D match, TRBD1 (5 bases). This CDR3 is built from 16 residues. Germline V gene lookup returns CDR1 SGHVT and CDR2 SQSDAQ. Trimming stripped 2 bases from V and 2 bases from J, with 13 bases between. This CDR3 reads CASSLYGGAGNQPQHF. CDR3 DNA sequence: TGTGCCAGCAGCTTATATGGGGGAGCGGGCAATCAGCCCCAGCATTTT.

The chain links TRBV28 to TRBJ1-6; D might be TRBD1 (5 bases). Germline CDR1 MDHEN, CDR2 SYDVKM. V was cut by 5 bases and J by 2 bases, with 28 bases left in between. This CDR3 contains 21 residues. The CDR3 region has the DNA TGTGCCAGCAGTAGTCAGGGTTTTCGGCATTACGAAAGCCCCTATAATTCACCCCTCCACTTT. Translated: CASSSQGFRHYESPYNSPLHF.

The chain employs TRBV6-2 or TRBV6-3 and TRBJ2-1; D is unclear. V lost 2 bases, J lost 6 bases, and 5 bases lay in between. In germline, CDR1 is MNHEY, CDR2 SVGEGT. This CDR3 region has 12 residues. CDR3: CASSYNGNEQFF. In DNA, the CDR3 is TGTGCCAGCAGTTACAACGGCAATGAGCAGTTCTTC.

This clone was counted only a few times. The V call is TRBV30, the J call TRBJ2-7; TRBD1 aligns across 9 bases. The CDR3 is 14 residues long. Germline V CDR1 and CDR2: GTSNPN, SVGIG (reference sequence). Trimming removed 5 bases from V and 7 bases from J; junction bases left unmatched: 12. Here the CDR3 reads CAWGTGTGNGEQYF. In DNA, the CDR3 is TGTGCCTGGGGAACCGGGACAGGGAACGGAGAGCAGTACTTC.

The chain carries TRBV6-5 and TRBJ2-7; D is perhaps TRBD2 (5 bases). CDR1 MNHEY and CDR2 SVGAGI come from the germline V gene. CDR3 length: 14 residues. V lost 6 bases to trimming and J lost 2 bases, with 14 bases between them. CDR3 coding DNA: TGTGCCAGCAGGGCCCCGGGGTCCACCTACGAGCAGTACTTC. The encoded protein is CASRAPGSTYEQYF.